Below, 29 T cell receptor beta chains from the same sample are listed, as sequenced in a study of T-cell memory formation after mild COVID-19. MiXCR, run by TCRdb on the 5' RACE reads, gives a single entry per CDR3 protein. The table lists roughly 110,000 distinct CDR3 sequences, 20% to 25% of them singletons, with approximately 40% in the top ten. The sequencing sample was made of PBMCs or a T cell subset sorted from them (not recorded which). The origin of the receptors is a man aged 18 to 30 who had mild COVID-19 (a few samples of this study predate the infection). Cell type and time point are not known.

The rearrangement links TRBV19 to TRBJ2-1, with D hard to call. Trimming took off 4 bases at V and 0 bases at J, with 7 bases between the two ends. The CDR3 is 14 residues long. Germline V gene lookup returns CDR1 LNHDA and CDR2 SQIVND (reference sequence). CDR3 sequence: CASSNRASYNEQFF. The CDR3 bases are TGTGCCAGTAGTAACCGGGCCTCCTACAATGAGCAGTTCTTC.

The gene calls are TRBV12-3 or TRBV12-4 and TRBJ2-7; perhaps D is TRBD1 or TRBD2 (5 bases each). The CDR3 runs 14 residues. V lost 7 bases and J 6 bases, leaving 19 bases between the germline ends. The CDR3, as DNA: TGTGCCAGCACCCCTCGAGGGGATGGGGCCGAGCAGTACTTC. This sequence encodes CASTPRGDGAEQYF.

This clonotype was counted only a few times. The rearrangement uses TRBV7-6 and TRBJ2-3, with D unclear. CDR1 is SGHVS and CDR2 is FNYEAQ in the germline V gene. V lost 0 bases to trimming and J lost 5 bases, with 3 bases between them. The CDR3 has 12 amino acids. The DNA for the CDR3 is TGTGCCAGCAGCTTAGCCGAAGATACGCAGTATTTT. The encoded protein is CASSLAEDTQYF.

This clonotype was found a few times. V and J are TRBV19 and TRBJ1-5, with 7 bases aligning to TRBD1. The CDR3 consists of 16 residues. Trimming at V came to 2 bases and at J to 5 bases, leaving 9 bases not matched to a gene. Germline V gives CDR1 LNHDA, CDR2 SQIVND (reference sequence). CDR3: CASSITGQVPYQPQHF. CDR3 sequence (DNA): TGTGCCAGTAGTATAACAGGACAGGTCCCGTATCAGCCCCAGCATTTT.

This clonotype turned up a few times. The chain links TRBV12-3 or TRBV12-4 to TRBJ1-5; D remains ambiguous. The CDR3 runs to 13 residues. Trimming took 5 bases from V and 4 from J, leaving 9 bases between them. CDR3 bases: TGTGCCAGCAGTGCCTCAGGTAATCAGCCCCAGCATTTT. The encoded protein is CASSASGNQPQHF.

This clonotype showed up just a few times. The rearrangement joins TRBV27 to TRBJ1-1; 7 nucleotides align to TRBD1. V trimming: 3 bases; J trimming: 4 bases; junction bases outside the gene matches: 2. Germline CDR1 MNHEY, CDR2 SMNVEV (reference sequence). The CDR3 spans 13 residues. The CDR3 DNA sequence: TGTGCCAGCAGTTTCAGGGGGTTCACTGAAGCTTTCTTT. It translates to CASSFRGFTEAFF.

At least ten counts were recorded for this clonotype. J is TRBJ2-3 and V is TRBV20-1; 9 nucleotides agree with TRBD2. Trimming took 0 bases from V and 5 from J; bases not matched to a gene: 6. CDR1 DFQATT and CDR2 SNEGSKA come from the germline V gene (reference sequence). There are 15 residues in the CDR3. Here the CDR3 reads CSARERTSAGDTQYF. The CDR3 bases are TGCAGTGCTAGAGAAAGGACTAGCGCGGGAGATACGCAGTATTTT.

The chain uses TRBV27 and TRBJ2-7; 8 bases match TRBD1. Losses at the gene ends were 6 bases for V and 6 bases for J; bases not matched to a gene: 10. This CDR3 has 14 amino acids. The germline V gene has CDR1 MNHEY and CDR2 SMNVEV (reference sequence). The CDR3: CASSPRGPLREQYF. CDR3 sequence (DNA): TGTGCCAGCAGCCCCAGGGGGCCACTCCGCGAGCAGTACTTC.

The chain links TRBV20-1 to TRBJ1-5; D gene unclear. Germline V lookup: CDR1 DFQATT, CDR2 SNEGSKA (reference sequence). The CDR3 runs to 13 residues. V shed 3 bases and J shed 7 bases, with 13 bases lying between them. In nucleotides, the CDR3 is TGCAGTGCTAGCTGGACGCATGGGCAGCCCCAGCATTTT. This codes for CSASWTHGQPQHF.

The V and J genes are TRBV2 and TRBJ1-1; D is unresolved. The V gene's germline CDR1 is SNHLY and CDR2 FYNNEI. CDR3 length: 14 residues. The germline V and J ends were trimmed by 6 bases and 1 base, with 12 bases remaining between them. CDR3 in DNA: TGTGCCAGCAGACGTCAGACGGAGAACACTGAAGCTTTCTTT. Encoded protein: CASRRQTENTEAFF.

The gene calls are TRBV6-4 and TRBJ2-3; weak D call: TRBD2 (6 bases). This CDR3 has 14 amino acids. CDR1 and CDR2 from the germline V gene are MRHNA and SNTAGT. V gave up 3 bases and J gave up 3 bases, with 10 bases separating them. The CDR3 reads CASSESGHTDTQYF. The DNA for the CDR3 is TGTGCCAGCAGTGAGAGCGGGCATACAGATACGCAGTATTTT.

This rearrangement joins TRBV4-1 to TRBJ2-7, with TRBD2 matching over 8 bases. The CDR3 length is 17 residues. The germline V gene has CDR1 MGHRA and CDR2 YSYEKL. The ends lost 0 bases at V and 6 bases at J; junction bases unmatched: 13. CDR3 protein: CASSQDSRTSWPREQYF. DNA for the CDR3: TGCGCCAGCAGCCAAGATTCCCGGACTAGCTGGCCCCGCGAGCAGTACTTC.

The chain uses TRBV3-1 and TRBJ2-7; D unclear. The V end lost 0 bases, the J end lost 2 bases, and 5 bases lay between the germline ends. Germline V gene lookup returns CDR1 LGHDT and CDR2 YNNKEL (reference sequence). This CDR3 comprises 13 residues. The CDR3, as DNA: TGTGCCAGCAGCCAAGAGGCGGCCTACGAGCAGTACTTC. Its protein is CASSQEAAYEQYF.

This chain links TRBV12-3 or TRBV12-4 with TRBJ2-3, with D tentatively TRBD2 (6 bases). The CDR3 has 13 residues. The V end was cut by 10 bases, the J end by 4 bases, with 15 bases between. The CDR3 DNA is TGTGCCATCGACGGGACTGGTGCAGATACGCAGTATTTT. Its translation: CAIDGTGADTQYF.

V usage is TRBV7-2 and J usage is TRBJ2-1; 8 positions match TRBD2. With 0 bases clipped from V and 9 bases from J, the junction kept 10 bases outside the gene matches. CDR3 size: 16 residues. The germline V gene has CDR1 SGHTA and CDR2 FQGNSA. The CDR3 DNA is TGTGCCAGCAGCTTAGCGGCCGGGGGGGCGGACGGTGAGCAGTTCTTC. This translates into CASSLAAGGADGEQFF.

This clonotype was seen repeatedly, ten times or more. This sequence joins TRBV11-2 and TRBJ2-1; 9 bases are a match to TRBD1. Losses at the gene ends were 0 bases for V and 7 bases for J; bases not matched to a gene: 13. The germline CDR1 and CDR2 sequences are SGHAT and FQNNGV. The CDR3 runs 18 residues. The DNA of the CDR3 is TGTGCCAGCAGCTTAGAGCCGGGGACAGGGTTCGGCGTGAATGAGCAGTTCTTC. Protein product: CASSLEPGTGFGVNEQFF.

This chain connects TRBV15 to TRBJ1-3, with TRBD1 matching over 7 bases. The CDR3 contains 16 residues. Looked up from germline, CDR1 is LNHNV and CDR2 is YYDKDF (reference sequence). With V trimmed by 2 bases and J by 4 bases, 8 bases remained unmatched. CDR3 loop: CATSRTRQGLGNTIYF. Written as DNA, the CDR3 is TGTGCCACCAGCAGAACTAGACAGGGACTCGGAAACACCATATATTTT.

A remark on this clonotype: The germline gene is not matched at one end of the junction; a read error may be the cause. Here the CDR3 reads CSARDMATSTDTQYF. DNA for the CDR3: TGCAGTGCCAGAGATATGGCCACTAGCACAGATACGCAGTATTTT. This chain connects TRBV20-1 to TRBJ2-3; D gene ambiguous. CDR3 length: 15 residues. Per germline, CDR1 DFQATT and CDR2 SNEGSKA (reference sequence).

This clonotype was seen a few times. This chain joins TRBV4-1 and TRBJ2-1; TRBD2 is a possible D gene (7 bases). The CDR3 runs to 14 residues. V was pared by 5 bases and J by 5 bases, with 13 bases between. CDR1 and CDR2 from the germline V gene are MGHRA and YSYEKL. The CDR3, as DNA: TGCGCCAGCAGCTTGGGGAGGGGGAACAATGAGCAGTTCTTC. Its translation: CASSLGRGNNEQFF.

This chain joins TRBV6-5 and TRBJ1-2; unclear D gene. Trimming pared 3 bases from V and 7 bases from J, leaving 9 bases between. Germline V gives CDR1 MNHEY, CDR2 SVGAGI. The length of the CDR3 is 12 residues. The chain's CDR3 is CASSYWGTGYTF. CDR3 sequence (DNA): TGTGCCAGCAGTTATTGGGGTACTGGCTACACCTTC.

This clonotype was detected only a few times. This chain uses TRBV28 with TRBJ2-7; 7 bases align to TRBD1. The CDR3 loop spans 14 amino acids. The V and J ends lost 4 bases and 6 bases, in that order; junction bases with no gene match: 9. Germline V CDR1 and CDR2: MDHEN, SYDVKM. The DNA for the CDR3 is TGTGCCAGCAGTTCGTCCGAGGGGGCGGGCGAGCAGTACTTC. This gives the protein CASSSSEGAGEQYF.

In its sample, this clonotype was seen a few times. This chain uses TRBV6-5 with TRBJ1-2; D is possibly TRBD1 (5 bases). The V end was cut by 6 bases, the J end by 7 bases, with 12 bases between. The CDR3 spans 12 residues. Germline-derived CDR1 and CDR2 are MNHEY and SVGAGI. The CDR3 DNA sequence: TGTGCCAGCAGATGGGGGGTCGGTGGCTACACCTTC. Protein sequence: CASRWGVGGYTF.

A few counts support this clonotype. The chain has TRBV20-1 and TRBJ2-7; 7 bases map to TRBD1. The J segment lost 2 bases and the V segment lost 0 bases, leaving 4 bases of the junction unmatched. The CDR3 consists of 14 residues. CDR1 is DFQATT, CDR2 SNEGSKA, per germline (reference sequence). In DNA form, the CDR3 reads TGCAGTGCTAGAGATCGGGGACAGACCTACGAGCAGTACGTC. It specifies CSARDRGQTYEQYV.

This chain joins TRBV12-3 or TRBV12-4 and TRBJ1-1, with D possibly TRBD1 on 6 matching bases. The CDR3 covers 12 residues. Trimming took off 5 bases at V and 9 bases at J, with 13 bases between the two ends. The DNA for the CDR3 is TGTGCCAGCAGTCTCTACAGGGATAAAGCTTTCTTT. It codes for CASSLYRDKAFF.

This clonotype was picked up a small number of times. This sequence joins TRBV10-3 and TRBJ2-5, with TRBD2 identical over 8 bases. With 5 bases clipped from V and 2 bases from J, the junction kept 4 bases outside the gene matches. This CDR3 comprises 14 residues. Germline CDR1 ENHRY, CDR2 SYGVKD. The CDR3 here is CAISWERGQETQYF. As DNA, the CDR3 is TGTGCCATCAGTTGGGAGCGGGGGCAAGAGACCCAGTACTTC.

This clonotype was detected only a few times. In DNA, the CDR3 is TGTGCCAGCAGCCCCCGATTTAGCGGGGGGTTAACAGATACGCAGTATTTT. Translation gives CASSPRFSGGLTDTQYF. The rearrangement joins TRBV7-9 to TRBJ2-3; 10 bases fit TRBD2. Per the germline V gene, CDR1 is SEHNR and CDR2 is FQNEAQ (reference sequence). The CDR3 is 17 amino acids. Trimming took 5 bases from V and 3 from J; bases not matched to a gene: 11.

The chain uses TRBV5-1 and TRBJ2-5, with D possibly TRBD2 on 5 matching bases. Trimming took 5 bases from V and 5 from J, leaving 13 bases between them. The V gene's germline CDR1 is SGHRS and CDR2 YFSETQ. The CDR3 has 13 amino acids. The chain's CDR3 is CASRNEGWETQYF. CDR3 DNA sequence: TGCGCCAGCAGGAACGAGGGTTGGGAGACCCAGTACTTC. The whole variable domain, filled in from reference TRBV5-1 and TRBJ2-5, reads KAGVTQTPRYLIKTRGQQVTLSCSPISGHRSVSWYQQTPGQGLQFLFEYFSETQRNKGNFPGRFSGRQFSNSRSEMNVSTLELGDSALYLCASRNEGWETQYFGPGTRLLVL.

There are a few counts of this clonotype. The chain joins TRBV2 to TRBJ2-4; TRBD1 aligns across 11 bases. J lost 6 bases, V lost 7 bases, and 8 bases had no gene match. The CDR3 sequence is 15 residues long. The V gene's germline CDR1 is SNHLY and CDR2 FYNNEI. The CDR3 loop reads CASIAGTGGGNIQYF. In nucleotides, the CDR3 is TGTGCCAGCATAGCCGGGACAGGGGGAGGAAACATTCAGTACTTC.

This clonotype was seen a few times. The V gene is TRBV19, the J gene TRBJ1-2; 9 bases are a match to TRBD1. CDR3 size: 15 residues. Germline V gives CDR1 LNHDA, CDR2 SQIVND (reference sequence). The ends lost 6 bases at V and 8 bases at J; junction bases unmatched: 13. CDR3 bases: TGTGCCAGTAGAGGGACAGGGAACCCAGGAGTGGGCTACACCTTC. Translated: CASRGTGNPGVGYTF. Based on the CDR3 plus reference TRBV19 and TRBJ1-2, the full variable domain is DGGITQSPKYLFRKEGQNVTLSCEQNLNHDAMYWYRQDPGQGLRLIYYSQIVNDFQKGDIAEGYSVSREKKESFPLTVTSAQKNPTAFYLCASRGTGNPGVGYTFGSGTRLTVV.